This TCR beta chain stems from a study of regulatory T cells in long-lasting Graves disease. Broader study findings: Thyroid tissue went unstudied; only peripheral blood was examined. New patients shared fewer public clonotypes (966) than persistent patients did (more than 2,500). Patients whose Graves' disease persisted exhibited lower TCR diversity than those newly diagnosed. Persistent disease preferred TRBV28, TRBJ1-2 and TRBJ2-5.

Investigators prepared the TCR beta libraries by applying iRepertoire HTBI primers and Arm-PCR of CDR3 regions. TCRdb independently ran MiXCR on the multiplex PCR reads; one entry per CDR3 protein. Of hundreds of thousands of distinct CDR3 sequences in the sample, 22% were seen once. The CDR3 covers 14 residues. V lost 5 bases and J 9 bases, leaving 18 bases between the germline ends. Germline CDR1 SGHTA, CDR2 FQGNSA. Details on this clonotype: The target antigen is unknown.

Stated time point: persistent/refractory GD, antithyroid drugs over 5 years with positive TRAb. Making the TCR library involved RNA that had been extracted from PBMCs. The receptor's source is a female donor with Graves disease. This specimen was peripheral blood mononuclear cells (PBMCs), taken when the disease was refractory, from a patient treated with antithyroid drugs. The gene calls are TRBV7-2 and TRBJ2-3; D gene ambiguous. The CDR3 DNA follows: TGTGCCAGCAGCCTTGTGTTAGCCGCCCCCACGCAGTATTTT. Amino acid sequence: CASSLVLAAPTQYF.